A single T cell receptor beta chain is shown here with its context. Its specificity is not known. Other nucleotide sequences from this sample produce the same CDR3. This record belongs to a study of shared clonotypes between healthy human individuals. Naivety among CD8 cells was defined by CD45RO negativity and positive CCR7 selection, thereby excluding terminally differentiated effector memory CD45RA+ cells. Each sorted subset replicate got 200 ng genomic DNA, tens of thousands of genomes. Study processing details: Filtering differed because ImmunoSEQ produced junction-only sequences that carried no quality scores. The protocol was immunoSEQ multiplex PCR, while the TCRdb copy is restricted to in-frame clones and leaves out a portion. The V and J calls and the clone size are those of that table, but D and trimming were determined from the DNA. The sample has about 1.9 million clones; 80% to 95% are singletons.

General study findings and limits: Generation probabilities of non-shared clonotypes were lower (relative to those shared by all four donors).

The TCR originated in a man aged 18 to 29 in good health. Some clones in this sample may be carry-over from other donors' samples. Sequencing was carried out using naive CD8+ T cells from PBMCs.

As DNA, the CDR3 is TGTGCCAGCAGTGCGGGGACGCGAGAGACCCAGTACTTC. It specifies CASSAGTRETQYF. V is TRBV2 and J is TRBJ2-5, with D perhaps TRBD1 or TRBD2 (5 bases each). The V gene's germline CDR1 is SNHLY and CDR2 FYNNEI. CDR3 length: 13 amino acids. V lost 4 bases to trimming and J lost 4 bases, with 10 bases between them.